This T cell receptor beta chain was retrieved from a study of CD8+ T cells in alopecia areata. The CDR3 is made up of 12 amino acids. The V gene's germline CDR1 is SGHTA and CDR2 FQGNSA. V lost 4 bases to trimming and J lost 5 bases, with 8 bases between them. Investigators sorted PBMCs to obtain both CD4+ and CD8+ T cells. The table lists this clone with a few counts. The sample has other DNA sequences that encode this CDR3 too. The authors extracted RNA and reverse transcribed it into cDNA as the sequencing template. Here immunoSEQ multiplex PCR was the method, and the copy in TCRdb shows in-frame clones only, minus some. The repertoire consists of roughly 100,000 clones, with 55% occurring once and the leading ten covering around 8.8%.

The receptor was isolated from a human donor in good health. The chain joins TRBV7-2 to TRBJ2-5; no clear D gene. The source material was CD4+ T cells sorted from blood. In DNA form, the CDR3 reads TGTGCCAGCAGCTCCGACTCGGAGACCCAGTACTTC. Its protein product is CASSSDSETQYF. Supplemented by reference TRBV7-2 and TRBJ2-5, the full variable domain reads GAGVSQSPSNKVTEKGKDVELRCDPISGHTALYWYRQSLGQGLEFLIYFQGNSAPDKSGLPSDRFSAERTGGSVSTLTIQRTQQEDSAVYLCASSSDSETQYFGPGTRLLVL.